The clone carrying this T cell receptor beta chain was detected a few times. Its antigen is not known. The data stem from a study of T cells after yellow fever vaccination. Synthesis of TCR cDNA relied on 5'RACE template switching, which attached a universal primer site and UMIs. TCRdb re-called the 5' RACE reads with MiXCR, one entry per CDR3 protein. The sample records about 350,000 distinct CDR3 sequences, roughly 8.6% being singletons. The CDR3 covers 13 residues. Trimming pared 6 bases from V and 10 bases from J, leaving 13 bases between. CDR1 is MNHNS and CDR2 is SASEGT in the germline V gene. Findings and caveats of the study: Reappearing after the booster were most of the clones from primary vaccination (approximately 96% CD4, about 87% CD8).

Sequencing was performed on PBMCs, taken approximately 40 days after the first yellow fever vaccination. This clonotype originated in a man aged 18 to 35 who received the YFV17D yellow fever vaccine. V gene TRBV6-1 combines with J gene TRBJ1-6; no clear D. The CDR3 nucleotides read TGTGCCAGCAGACGCCGTGACCCATCACCCCTCCACTTT. It translates to CASRRRDPSPLHF.